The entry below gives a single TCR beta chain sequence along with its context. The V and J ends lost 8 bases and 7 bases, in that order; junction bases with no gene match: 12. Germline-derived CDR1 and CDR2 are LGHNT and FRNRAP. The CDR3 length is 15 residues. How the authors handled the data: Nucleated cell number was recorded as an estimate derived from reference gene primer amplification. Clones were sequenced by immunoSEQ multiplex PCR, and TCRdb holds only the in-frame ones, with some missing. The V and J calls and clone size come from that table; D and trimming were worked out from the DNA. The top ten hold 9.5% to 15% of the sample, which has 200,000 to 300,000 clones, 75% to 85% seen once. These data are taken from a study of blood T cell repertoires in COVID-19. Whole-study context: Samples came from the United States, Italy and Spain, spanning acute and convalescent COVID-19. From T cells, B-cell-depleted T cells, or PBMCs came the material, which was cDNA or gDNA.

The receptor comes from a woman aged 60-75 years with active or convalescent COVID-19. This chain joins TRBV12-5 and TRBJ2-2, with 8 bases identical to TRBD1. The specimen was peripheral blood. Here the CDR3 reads CASRWGTGVGGELFF. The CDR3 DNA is TGTGCTAGTAGGTGGGGGACAGGTGTTGGCGGGGAGCTGTTTTTT.